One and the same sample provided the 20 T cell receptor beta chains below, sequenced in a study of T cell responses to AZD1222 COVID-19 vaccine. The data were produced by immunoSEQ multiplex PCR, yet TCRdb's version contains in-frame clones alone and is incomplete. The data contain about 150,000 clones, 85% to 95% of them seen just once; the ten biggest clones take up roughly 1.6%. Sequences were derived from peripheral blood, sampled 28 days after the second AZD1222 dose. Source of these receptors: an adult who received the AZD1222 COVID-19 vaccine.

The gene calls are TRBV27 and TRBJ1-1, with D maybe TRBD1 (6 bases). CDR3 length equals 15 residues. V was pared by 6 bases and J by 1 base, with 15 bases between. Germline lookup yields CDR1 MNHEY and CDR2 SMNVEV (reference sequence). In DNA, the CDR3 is TGTGCCAGCAGCATAATGGGGGGCGCGAACACTGAAGCTTTCTTT. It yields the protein CASSIMGGANTEAFF.

This chain's CDR3 is CASSGGQPNTGELFF. The DNA for the CDR3 is TGCGCCAGCAGCGGAGGACAGCCAAACACCGGGGAGCTGTTTTTT. V usage is TRBV5-1 and J usage is TRBJ2-2; TRBD1 might be the D (6 bases). There are 15 residues in the CDR3. V shed 4 bases and J shed 2 bases, with 12 bases lying between them. Germline lookup yields CDR1 SGHRS and CDR2 YFSETQ.

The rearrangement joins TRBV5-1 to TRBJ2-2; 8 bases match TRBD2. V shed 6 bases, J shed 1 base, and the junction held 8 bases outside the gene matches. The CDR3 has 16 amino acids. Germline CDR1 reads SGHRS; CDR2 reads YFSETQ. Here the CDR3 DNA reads TGCGCCAGCAAACCCGCCGGGAGGGGGAACACCGGGGAGCTGTTTTTT. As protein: CASKPAGRGNTGELFF.

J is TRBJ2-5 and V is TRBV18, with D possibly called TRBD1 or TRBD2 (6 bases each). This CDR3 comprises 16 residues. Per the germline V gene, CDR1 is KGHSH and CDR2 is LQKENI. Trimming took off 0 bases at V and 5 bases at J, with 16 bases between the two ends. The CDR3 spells CASSPPRLRGGETQYF. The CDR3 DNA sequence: TGTGCCAGCTCACCACCTCGACTCAGGGGAGGTGAGACCCAGTACTTC.

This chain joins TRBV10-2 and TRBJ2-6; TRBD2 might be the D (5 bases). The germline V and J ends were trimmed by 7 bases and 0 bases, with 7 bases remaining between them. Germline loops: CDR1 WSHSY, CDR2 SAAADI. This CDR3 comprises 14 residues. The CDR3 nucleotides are TGCGCCAGCAATAGCGTCTCTGGGGCCAACGTCCTGACTTTC. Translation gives CASNSVSGANVLTF.

CDR3 loop: CASSIGYPSYEQYF. The CDR3 bases are TGTGCCAGCAGCATAGGGTACCCTTCCTACGAGCAGTACTTC. The J gene is TRBJ2-7, the V gene TRBV7-2, with no clear D. Germline-derived CDR1 and CDR2 are SGHTA and FQGNSA. This CDR3 contains 14 residues. The V and J ends lost 5 bases and 1 base respectively, with 12 bases between them.

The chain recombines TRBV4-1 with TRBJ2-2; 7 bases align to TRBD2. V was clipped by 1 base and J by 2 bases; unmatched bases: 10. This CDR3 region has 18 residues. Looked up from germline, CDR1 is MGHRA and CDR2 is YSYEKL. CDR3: CASSQGPAGELNTGELFF. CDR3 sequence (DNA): TGCGCCAGCAGCCAAGGGCCGGCGGGAGAACTCAACACCGGGGAGCTGTTTTTT.

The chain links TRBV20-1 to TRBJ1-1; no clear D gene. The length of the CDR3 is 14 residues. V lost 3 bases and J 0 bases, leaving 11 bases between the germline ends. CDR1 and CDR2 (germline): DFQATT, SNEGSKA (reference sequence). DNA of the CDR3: TGCAGTGCTAGTAGAGGCCCGGTGAACACTGAAGCTTTCTTT. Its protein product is CSASRGPVNTEAFF.

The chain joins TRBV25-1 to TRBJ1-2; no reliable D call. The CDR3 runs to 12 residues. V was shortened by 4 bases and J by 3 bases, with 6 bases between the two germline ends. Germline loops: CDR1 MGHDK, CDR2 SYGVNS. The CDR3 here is CASSGTYYGYTF. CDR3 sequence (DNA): TGTGCCAGCAGTGGGACCTACTATGGCTACACCTTC.

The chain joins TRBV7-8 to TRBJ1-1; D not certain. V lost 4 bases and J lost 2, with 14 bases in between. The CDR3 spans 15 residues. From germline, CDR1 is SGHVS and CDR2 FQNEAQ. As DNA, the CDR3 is TGTGCCAGCAGCTCAATCCGAGGGATCAACACTGAAGCTTTCTTT. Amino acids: CASSSIRGINTEAFF.

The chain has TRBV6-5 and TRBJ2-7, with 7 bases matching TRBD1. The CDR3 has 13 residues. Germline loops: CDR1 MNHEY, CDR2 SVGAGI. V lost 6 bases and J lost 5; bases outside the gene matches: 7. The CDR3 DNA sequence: TGTGCCAGCAGCTTCTCGACAGGGAACGAGCAGTACTTC. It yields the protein CASSFSTGNEQYF.

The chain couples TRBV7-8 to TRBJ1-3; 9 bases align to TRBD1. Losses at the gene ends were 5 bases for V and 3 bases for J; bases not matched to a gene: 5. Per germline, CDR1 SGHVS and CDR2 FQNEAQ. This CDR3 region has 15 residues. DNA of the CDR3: TGTGCCAGCAGCACCCGGACAGGGGTTGGAAACACCATATATTTT. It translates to CASSTRTGVGNTIYF.

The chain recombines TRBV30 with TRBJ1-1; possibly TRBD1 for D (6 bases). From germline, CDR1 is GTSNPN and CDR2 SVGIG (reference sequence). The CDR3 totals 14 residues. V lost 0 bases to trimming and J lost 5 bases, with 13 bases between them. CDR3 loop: CAWSVRGAGTEAFF. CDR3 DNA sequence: TGTGCCTGGAGTGTACGGGGGGCAGGTACTGAAGCTTTCTTT.

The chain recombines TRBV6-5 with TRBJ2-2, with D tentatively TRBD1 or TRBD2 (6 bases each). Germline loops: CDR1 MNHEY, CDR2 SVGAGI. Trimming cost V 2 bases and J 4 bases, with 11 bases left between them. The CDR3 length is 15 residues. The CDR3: CASSYEGGSTGELFF. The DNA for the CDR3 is TGTGCCAGCAGTTACGAGGGGGGTAGCACCGGGGAGCTGTTTTTT.

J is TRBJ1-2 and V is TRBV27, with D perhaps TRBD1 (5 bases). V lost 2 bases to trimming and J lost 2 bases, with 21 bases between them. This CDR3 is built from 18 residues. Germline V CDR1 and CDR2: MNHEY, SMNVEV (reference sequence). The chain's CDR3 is CASSLNGAGTRLNYGYTF. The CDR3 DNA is TGTGCCAGCAGTTTAAACGGGGCCGGGACGCGTCTAAACTATGGCTACACCTTC.

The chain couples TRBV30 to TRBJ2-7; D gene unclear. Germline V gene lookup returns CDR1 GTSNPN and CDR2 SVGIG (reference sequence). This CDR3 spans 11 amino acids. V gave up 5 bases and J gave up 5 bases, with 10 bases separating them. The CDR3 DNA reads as TGTGCCTGGGGTGCTTACGACGAGCAGTACTTC. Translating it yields CAWGAYDEQYF.

In nucleotides, the CDR3 is TGTGCCAGCAAATCCAGCACGAACACCGGGGAGCTGTTTTTT. Protein product: CASKSSTNTGELFF. V gene TRBV2 combines with J gene TRBJ2-2; D ambiguous. The CDR3 consists of 14 residues. Trimming removed 7 bases at V and 0 bases at J, with 9 bases between. Per germline, CDR1 SNHLY and CDR2 FYNNEI. Full variable domain (rest looked up from reference TRBV2 and TRBJ2-2): EPEVTQTPSHQVTQMGQEVILRCVPISNHLYFYWYRQILGQKVEFLVSFYNNEISEKSEIFDDQFSVERPDGSNFTLKIRSTKLEDSAMYFCASKSSTNTGELFFGEGSRLTVL.

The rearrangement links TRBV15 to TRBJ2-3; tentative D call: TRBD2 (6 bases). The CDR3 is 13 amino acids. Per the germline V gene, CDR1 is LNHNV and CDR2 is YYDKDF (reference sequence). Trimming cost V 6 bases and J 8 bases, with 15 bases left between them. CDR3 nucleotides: TGTGCCACCAGACCGGGGGTCGGAGGTACGCAGTATTTT. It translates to CATRPGVGGTQYF.

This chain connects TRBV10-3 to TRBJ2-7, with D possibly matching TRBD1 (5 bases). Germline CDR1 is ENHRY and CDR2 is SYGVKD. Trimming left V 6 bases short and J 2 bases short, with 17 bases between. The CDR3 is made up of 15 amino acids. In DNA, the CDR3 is TGTGCCATCAGCCGACAGCTGAACCCGCCCTACGAGCAGTACTTC. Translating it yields CAISRQLNPPYEQYF.

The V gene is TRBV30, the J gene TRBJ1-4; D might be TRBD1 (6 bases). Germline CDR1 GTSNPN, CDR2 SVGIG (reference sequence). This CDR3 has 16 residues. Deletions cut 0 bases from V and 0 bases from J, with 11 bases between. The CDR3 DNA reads TGTGCCTGGAGTGTAAGCCGGACAGCAACTAATGAAAAACTGTTTTTT. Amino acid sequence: CAWSVSRTATNEKLFF.